The text below deals with one T cell receptor (beta chain). The sample originates from a study of blood T cell repertoires in COVID-19. Study-level information: Both acute and convalescent COVID-19 samples were obtained from the United States, Italy and Spain. The cDNA or gDNA used as material had been derived from T cells, B-cell-depleted T cells, or PBMCs.

There are 17 residues in the CDR3. V lost 2 bases and J lost 7; bases outside the gene matches: 15. Looked up from germline, CDR1 is MGHRA and CDR2 is YSYEKL. Authors' methods: From reference gene primer amplification, estimates of nucleated cell counts were derived. Libraries were prepared by immunoSEQ multiplex PCR; TCRdb keeps only in-frame clonotypes and omits some of them. For V, J and clone size, that table is used; D and trimming come from the DNA. The sample carries about 270,000 clones, 84% recorded once. Specimen: peripheral blood. The receptor's source is a human donor in a cohort sampled during active COVID-19. This chain connects TRBV4-1 to TRBJ2-7, with 9 bases lining up with TRBD1. In DNA form, the CDR3 reads TGCGCCAGCAGCCAACCTCCCTCCGGGACAGGGATGAGGGAGCAGTACTTC. It codes for CASSQPPSGTGMREQYF.